The rows below give T cell receptor beta chains drawn from one sample of a study of shared clonotypes between healthy human individuals. The method was immunoSEQ multiplex PCR; TCRdb's version includes in-frame clones alone and lacks a portion of them. The sample carries roughly 100,000 clones, 67% recorded once. The sequencing input was memory CD8+ T cells sorted from blood. All receptors come from a woman aged 25 to 39 in good health. CDR3s include the opening cysteine and the closing phenylalanine or tryptophan. A D gene is named only where the DNA matches it firmly. Size is omitted from some rows. Given values are once, few, many or a class for expanded clones.

J gene,clone size,V gene,D gene,CDR3 DNA,CDR3 protein
TRBJ1-2,many,TRBV6-6,NA,TGTGCCAGCAGTCCCGACAGGCTGTACGATGGCTACACCTTC,CASSPDRLYDGYTF
TRBJ2-1,NA,TRBV18,TRBD1,TGTGCCAGCTCACCAGGGACAGGGTTGTCCGAGCAGTTCTTC,CASSPGTGLSEQFF
TRBJ2-7,NA,TRBV6-6,NA,TGTGCCAGCAGTTTCCGCGGTGGGGGGAGGACTGACGAGCAGTACTTC,CASSFRGGGRTDEQYF
TRBJ2-7,many,TRBV4-2,NA,TGTGCCAGCAGCCAAGATTCCCACTACGAGCAGTACTTC,CASSQDSHYEQYF
TRBJ2-1,NA,TRBV5-1,NA,TGCGCCAGCAGCTTGGTGGGCTATGAGCAGTTCTTC,CASSLVGYEQFF
TRBJ2-1,few,TRBV28,TRBD2,TGTGCCAGCAGTTTGTGGCGGGAGGACAATGAGCAGTTCTTC,CASSLWREDNEQFF
TRBJ2-1,many,TRBV7-9,TRBD2,TGTGCCAGCAGCCCAAGGGGCGGGAGTGCTTACAATGAGCAGTTCTTC,CASSPRGGSAYNEQFF
TRBJ2-7,NA,TRBV4-1,NA,TGCGCCAGCAGCCAAGATTGGCTTTTGGCCTACGAGCAGTACTTC,CASSQDWLLAYEQYF
TRBJ2-7,NA,TRBV29-1,NA,TGCAGCGTCATACTAACCCCAGGGCTAGAGTCCTACGAGCAGTACTTC,CSVILTPGLESYEQYF
TRBJ1-1,few,TRBV6-1,NA,TGTGCCAGCAGTCAGACTGTTTTTGAAGCTTTCTTT,CASSQTVFEAFF
TRBJ1-6,NA,TRBV4-2,TRBD1,TGTGCCAGCAGTACGGGACAGGGGGCAAATTCACCCCTCCACTTT,CASSTGQGANSPLHF
TRBJ2-3,many,TRBV9,NA,TGTGCCAGCAGCGTAGCGGGGGGCTCAGATACGCAGTATTTT,CASSVAGGSDTQYF
TRBJ2-7,NA,TRBV28,NA,TGTGCCAGCAGTCTATTCTACGAGCAGTACTTC,CASSLFYEQYF
TRBJ1-3,NA,TRBV5-1,NA,TGCGCCAGCAGTCCCACGGACAATGGAAACACCATATATTTT,CASSPTDNGNTIYF
TRBJ1-1,NA,TRBV5-1,NA,TGCGCCAGCAGCTCAGGTGGGCCATGGGAGCAGAACACTGAAGCTTTCTTT,CASSSGGPWEQNTEAFF
TRBJ1-4,NA,TRBV19,NA,TGTGCCAGTAGTACTACCGAGACGGAGAATGAAAAACTGTTTTTT,CASSTTETENEKLFF
TRBJ2-7,NA,TRBV25-1,TRBD1,TGTGCCAGCAGTGATGGGACAGGGGGCAACGAGCAGTACTTC,CASSDGTGGNEQYF
TRBJ2-6,NA,TRBV5-1,NA,TGCGCCAGCAGCTCGACAGTCAGCTCTGGGGCCAACGTCCTGACTTTC,CASSSTVSSGANVLTF
TRBJ2-7,NA,TRBV13,TRBD2,TGTGCCAGCAGCTTCTTGGCTAGCGGGACGGCCTACGAGCAGTACTTC,CASSFLASGTAYEQYF
TRBJ2-2,NA,TRBV6-1,NA,TGTGCCAGCAGTGGAGAGGGCAGACAGGACACCGGGGAGCTGTTTTTT,CASSGEGRQDTGELFF
TRBJ2-7,once,TRBV19,NA,TGTGCCAGTAGTAAGAGGAGCTCCTACGAGCAGTACTTC,CASSKRSSYEQYF
TRBJ2-7,NA,TRBV28,NA,TGTGCCAGCAGAGAGAGGGAGATTTCCTACGAGCAGTACTTC,CASREREISYEQYF
TRBJ1-1,NA,TRBV9,NA,TGTGCCAGCAGCGTAGCTCGGTGGGGGACTGAAGCTTTCTTT,CASSVARWGTEAFF
TRBJ2-5,NA,TRBV4-1,NA,TGCGCCAGCAGCCAGGATCCAGGGACACGGAAGACCCAGTACTTC,CASSQDPGTRKTQYF
TRBJ1-1,NA,TRBV18,NA,TGTGCCAGCTCACCAATCGGGGGAGTGAACACTGAAGCTTTCTTT,CASSPIGGVNTEAFF
TRBJ2-7,NA,TRBV29-1,TRBD1,TGCAGCGTGGGGACAGGGAGCTCCTACGAGCAGTACTTC,CSVGTGSSYEQYF
TRBJ1-3,NA,TRBV9,TRBD1,TGTGCCAGCAGCGCGGGACAGGCTGGAAACACCATATATTTT,CASSAGQAGNTIYF
TRBJ2-4,once,TRBV20-1,NA,TGCAGTGCTAAAGGTAGATTTCAGTACTTC,CSAKGRFQYF
TRBJ1-1,few,TRBV30,NA,TGTGCCTGGAGTGTATCGGCAGACTACACTGAAGCTTTCTTT,CAWSVSADYTEAFF
TRBJ2-6,NA,TRBV15,NA,TGTGCCACCAGCAGAGGGGATGGCTCTGGGGCCAACGTCCTGACTTTC,CATSRGDGSGANVLTF
TRBJ1-1,NA,TRBV2,TRBD1,TGTGCCAGCAGCCATGGACAGGGAATGAACACTGAAGCTTTCTTT,CASSHGQGMNTEAFF
TRBJ1-1,medium-sized,TRBV7-9,NA,TGTGCCAGCAGCTCTTCAAGTTCCACTGAAGCTTTCTTT,CASSSSSSTEAFF
TRBJ1-1,NA,TRBV19,NA,TGTGCCAGTAGTATAGGGGACCACACTGAAGCTTTCTTT,CASSIGDHTEAFF